The subject of this entry is one T cell receptor (beta chain). This entry is derived from a study of OX40 agonist ivuxolimab in advanced cancers. Study-level background: Enrolled patients in dose escalation had cancers that were hepatocellular carcinoma, melanoma, renal cell or head and neck cancer. Prior therapy, whether anti-PD-1, anti-PD-L1 or anti-CTLA-4, was allowed, and about 40% had some.

The CDR3 length is 14 residues. Deletions cut 3 bases from V and 3 bases from J, with 11 bases between. Germline V lookup: CDR1 SGHTA, CDR2 FQGNSA. Sequenced by immunoSEQ multiplex PCR; TCRdb stores in-frame clones only, minus some. The table records 95,000 to 100,000 clones, roughly 80% of them present only once. At cycle 4 day 1, cycle 7 day 1, and baseline, blood was sampled. This chain connects TRBV7-2 to TRBJ2-5; D not resolved. The receptor was derived from an adult with an advanced solid tumor such as melanoma, head and neck, liver or kidney cancer. This specimen was CD4+ or CD8+ T cells sorted from blood, taken in a trial of the OX40 agonist ivuxolimab. CDR3 sequence reads: CASSLSGVKETQYF. The DNA of the CDR3 is TGTGCCAGCAGCTTGTCAGGCGTTAAAGAGACCCAGTACTTC.